This T cell receptor beta chain was sequenced for a study of blood T cell repertoires in COVID-19. At the level of the study: Samples of COVID-19 (acute and convalescent) were obtained from the United States, Italy and Spain. PBMCs, B-cell-depleted T cells, or T cells provided the cDNA or gDNA that made up the material.

The germline V gene has CDR1 KGHSH and CDR2 LQKENI. J was trimmed by 1 base and V by 4 bases; bases with no gene match: 9. The CDR3 has 16 amino acids. Original analysis: Estimated nucleated cell counts came from reference gene primer amplification. TCRdb keeps only in-frame clones here, not all; method: immunoSEQ multiplex PCR. For V, J and clone size, that table is used; D and trimming come from the DNA. The sample carries about 83,000 clones, 86% recorded once. The sample comprised peripheral blood. This receptor was obtained from a woman at least 80 years old in a cohort sampled during active or convalescent COVID-19. The V and J genes are TRBV18 and TRBJ1-2; the match to TRBD1 covers 7 bases. Here the CDR3 reads CASSHKTGERNYGYTF. CDR3 DNA sequence: TGTGCCAGCTCACACAAAACAGGGGAGCGTAACTATGGCTACACCTTC.